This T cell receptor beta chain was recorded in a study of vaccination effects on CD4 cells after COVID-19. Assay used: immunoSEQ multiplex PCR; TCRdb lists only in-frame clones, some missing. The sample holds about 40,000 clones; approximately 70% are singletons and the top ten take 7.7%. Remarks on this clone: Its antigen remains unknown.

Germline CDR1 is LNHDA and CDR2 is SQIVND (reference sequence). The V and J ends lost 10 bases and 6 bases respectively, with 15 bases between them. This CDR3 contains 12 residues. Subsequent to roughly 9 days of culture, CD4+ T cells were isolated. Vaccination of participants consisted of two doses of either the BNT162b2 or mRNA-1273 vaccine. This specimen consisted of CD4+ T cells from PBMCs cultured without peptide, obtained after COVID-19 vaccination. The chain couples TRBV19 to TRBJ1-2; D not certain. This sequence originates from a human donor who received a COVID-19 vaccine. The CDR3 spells CATWWETDGYTF. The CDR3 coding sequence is TGTGCCACTTGGTGGGAGACTGATGGCTACACCTTC.